This entry lists 20 T cell receptor beta chains sequenced from one sample in a study of immune characterization of retroperitoneal liposarcoma (dated by TCRdb to between 2018 and 2021). Library preparation employed PCR. TCRdb shows the sequencer as NextSeq 500. TCRdb handled the public reads itself, with Q25 trimming in fastp and clone calling in MiXCR, and kept productive beta chains. Rows with one shared CDR3 protein collapse into an entry with the most common genes and DNA. In this sample the table shows 7,700 or so distinct CDR3 sequences, just under 30% of which occur a single time. The ten largest clones capture about 14% of the sample. The sequenced sample consisted of blood. These TCRs come from a male donor with retroperitoneal liposarcoma.

The gene calls are TRBV24-1 and TRBJ2-1, with D perhaps given as TRBD1 or TRBD2 (6 bases each). CDR1 is KGHDR, CDR2 SFDVKD, per germline. V was pared by 8 bases and J by 4 bases, with 11 bases between. The CDR3 runs to 13 residues. CDR3 amino acids: CATTGGEYNEQFF. For the CDR3, the DNA is TGTGCCACCACCGGGGGCGAGTACAATGAGCAGTTCTTC.

This clonotype qualifies as medium-sized. The chain has TRBV10-2 and TRBJ2-5; D not certain. The germline gives CDR1 WSHSY, CDR2 SAAADI. The CDR3 covers 14 residues. Trimming removed 7 bases at V and 0 bases at J, with 12 bases between. CDR3 residues: CASNRGRYQETQYF. The CDR3 DNA reads TGCGCCAGCAACCGAGGACGGTACCAAGAGACCCAGTACTTC.

The sample holds a few counts of this clonotype. V and J are TRBV6-2 or TRBV6-3 and TRBJ2-5; D could derive from TRBD1 or TRBD2 (5 bases each). The J call may be wrong; the DNA end is better matched by TRBJ2-7. The CDR3 runs to 17 residues. The V gene's germline CDR1 is MNHEY and CDR2 SVGEGT. The CDR3 coding sequence is TGTGCCAGCGCGTATCCTGGGGTGGGGACCAATCCCTACGAGCAGTACTTC. It codes for CASAYPGVGTNPYEQYF.

By sample fraction, this clonotype is medium-sized (0.01 to 0.1%). V and J are TRBV6-1 and TRBJ2-1, with D hard to call. The DNA matches TRBJ2-7 better at its end, which makes the J call doubtful. The CDR3 is made up of 13 amino acids. CDR1 and CDR2 (germline): MNHNS, SASEGT. CDR3 in amino acids: CASSETPAYEQYF. For the CDR3, the DNA is TGTGCCAGCAGTGAGACACCCGCCTACGAGCAGTACTTC.

The gene calls are TRBV11-3 and TRBJ2-1, with TRBD2 matching 7 bases. Trimming at V came to 1 base and at J to 10 bases, leaving 7 bases not matched to a gene. There are 14 residues in the CDR3. Germline lookup yields CDR1 SGHNT and CDR2 YENEEA. As DNA, the CDR3 is TGTGCCAGCAGCTTAGGGGGGAGGGCGCACGAGCAGTTCTTC. Protein product: CASSLGGRAHEQFF.

By share of the sample, this clonotype is medium-sized. The chain carries TRBV6-1 and TRBJ1-4; 7 bases are a match to TRBD1. V lost 5 bases, J lost 8 bases, and 14 bases stayed unmatched. CDR3 length: 16 residues. CDR1 and CDR2 (germline): MNHNS, SASEGT. CDR3 loop: CASSQVATGRLEKLFF. DNA of the CDR3: TGTGCCAGCAGTCAAGTCGCGACAGGGCGGCTCGAAAAACTGTTTTTT.

This clonotype was seen many times. The CDR3 protein is CASREGRQGLYEQYF. CDR3 in DNA: TGTGCCAGCAGGGAGGGGAGACAGGGCCTCTACGAGCAGTACTTC. The chain joins TRBV6-1 to TRBJ2-1; weak D call: TRBD1 (7 bases). Gene TRBJ2-7 matches the end of the DNA better, so the J call may be wrong. Germline values: CDR1 MNHNS, CDR2 SASEGT. This CDR3 has 15 amino acids.

The CDR3 loop is CASSVSGATQETQYF. CDR3 DNA: TGTGCCAGCAGCGTATCGGGGGCGACCCAAGAGACCCAGTACTTC. The chain joins TRBV9 to TRBJ2-5; D may be TRBD1 or TRBD2 (6 bases each). There are 15 residues in the CDR3. CDR1 and CDR2 (germline): SGDLS, YYNGEE. Trimming cost V 1 base and J 1 base, with 11 bases left between them.

This clonotype was seen a handful of times. The chain is built from TRBV4-1 and TRBJ2-5; D is uncertain. The tail of the sequence fits TRBJ2-7 better, so the J call may be wrong. The CDR3 has 13 amino acids. The germline V gene has CDR1 MGHRA and CDR2 YSYEKL. The CDR3 DNA sequence: TGCGCCAGCAGCCAAGTTATCCCCTACGAGCAGTACTTC. Translation gives CASSQVIPYEQYF.

The count of this clonotype is one. The germline gene is not matched at one end of the junction; a read error may be the cause. The genes are TRBV12-5 and TRBJ2-5; tentative D call: TRBD2 (5 bases). The CDR3 has 13 residues. CDR1 and CDR2 from the germline V gene are LGHNT and FRNRAP. The CDR3 here is CASGPSRYNEQLF. As DNA, the CDR3 is TGTGCTAGTGGACCTAGCCGCTACAATGAGCAGTTATTC.

The V call is TRBV10-3, the J call TRBJ2-5; TRBD2 matches 10 bases. V shed 0 bases, J shed 5 bases, and the junction held 3 bases outside the gene matches. The V gene's germline CDR1 is ENHRY and CDR2 SYGVKD. The CDR3 is 15 amino acids. CDR3 nucleotides: TGTGCCATCAGTGAGTCGGCTAGCGGGAGTGAGACCCAGTACTTC. This sequence encodes CAISESASGSETQYF.

This clonotype was counted between two and nine times. CDR3 in DNA: TGCGCCAGCAGCCAAGATATGGCCGGGGGGCTAGGGACCCAGCATTTT. Encoded protein: CASSQDMAGGLGTQHF. V is TRBV4-1 and J is TRBJ1-5, with D possibly being TRBD1 (6 bases). In germline, CDR1 is MGHRA, CDR2 YSYEKL. The V end lost 0 bases, the J end lost 11 bases, and 20 bases lay between the germline ends. The CDR3 loop spans 16 amino acids.

This clonotype was detected many times. The chain couples TRBV10-2 to TRBJ2-1, with TRBD2 as a possible D gene (6 bases). The CDR3 totals 17 residues. V was cut by 7 bases and J by 2 bases, with 21 bases left in between. The V gene's germline CDR1 is WSHSY and CDR2 SAAADI. The CDR3: CASKAPVWEVPYNEQFF. In DNA form, the CDR3 reads TGCGCCAGCAAGGCCCCCGTTTGGGAGGTCCCCTACAATGAGCAGTTCTTC.

By frequency in the sample, this clonotype is medium-sized. The rearrangement links TRBV7-6 to TRBJ2-1, with TRBD1 matching 8 bases. Trimming took 6 bases from V and 2 from J; bases not matched to a gene: 9. Germline assignment: CDR1 SGHVS and CDR2 FNYEAQ. There are 16 residues in the CDR3. The CDR3 DNA reads as TGTGCCAGCAGTTTTACCCGACAGGGGCCCTACAATGAGCAGTTCTTC. This translates into CASSFTRQGPYNEQFF.

The rearrangement joins TRBV6-1 to TRBJ2-4; a possible D gene is TRBD2 (6 bases). Germline CDR1 and CDR2: MNHNS and SASEGT. Trimming took 0 bases from V and 0 from J, leaving 18 bases between them. The CDR3 is 19 amino acids. CDR3 sequence: CASSEAAGKELLAKNIQYF. CDR3 coding DNA: TGTGCCAGCAGTGAAGCTGCGGGGAAAGAACTTTTAGCCAAAAACATTCAGTACTTC.

This clonotype was seen ten or more times. The J gene is TRBJ2-1, the V gene TRBV6-1, with 10 nucleotides matching TRBD2. The DNA end favors TRBJ2-7, so the J call may be wrong. Germline assignment: CDR1 MNHNS and CDR2 SASEGT. The CDR3 totals 17 residues. CDR3 sequence (DNA): TGTGCCAGCAGTGAAGCGCTTCCTAGCGGGAGTCCCCACGAGCAGTACTTC. Translating gives CASSEALPSGSPHEQYF.

The genes are TRBV6-5 and TRBJ2-5; D call uncertain. Germline loops: CDR1 MNHEY, CDR2 SVGAGI. CDR3 length: 12 amino acids. The V end lost 4 bases, the J end lost 4 bases, and 7 bases lay between the germline ends. The CDR3 here is CASSSPTETQYF. CDR3 in DNA: TGTGCCAGCAGTTCCCCTACAGAGACCCAGTACTTC.

This clonotype occurred a few times. The chain uses TRBV6-6 and TRBJ2-5, with 14 bases that match TRBD2. CDR1 MNHNY and CDR2 SVGAGI come from the germline V gene (reference sequence). The CDR3 is 17 residues long. V lost 2 bases, J lost 11 bases, and 13 bases stayed unmatched. CDR3 region: CASSYPGLAGDYNEQYF. Here the CDR3 DNA reads TGTGCCAGCAGTTACCCGGGACTAGCGGGAGACTACAATGAGCAGTACTTC.

Sample share makes this clonotype medium-sized (0.01 to 0.1%). V and J are TRBV6-1 and TRBJ1-1, with 7 bases fitting TRBD1. CDR1 and CDR2 from the germline V gene are MNHNS and SASEGT. This CDR3 has 16 amino acids. J was trimmed by 0 bases and V by 6 bases; bases with no gene match: 10. The CDR3 DNA follows: TGTGCCAGCAGAGAACAGGGGTCTCCTATGAACACTGAAGCTTTCTTT. Amino acid sequence: CASREQGSPMNTEAFF.

In its sample, this clonotype ranks as medium-sized. The chain recombines TRBV6-1 with TRBJ2-1; 13 bases align to TRBD2. V shed 6 bases and J 6 bases; nucleotides not matched to a gene: 5. The CDR3 sequence is 15 residues long. Germline V gene sequence: CDR1 MNHNS, CDR2 SASEGT. The CDR3 loop is CASRYGLAGVNEQFF. CDR3 bases: TGTGCCAGCAGGTATGGACTAGCGGGAGTCAATGAGCAGTTCTTC.